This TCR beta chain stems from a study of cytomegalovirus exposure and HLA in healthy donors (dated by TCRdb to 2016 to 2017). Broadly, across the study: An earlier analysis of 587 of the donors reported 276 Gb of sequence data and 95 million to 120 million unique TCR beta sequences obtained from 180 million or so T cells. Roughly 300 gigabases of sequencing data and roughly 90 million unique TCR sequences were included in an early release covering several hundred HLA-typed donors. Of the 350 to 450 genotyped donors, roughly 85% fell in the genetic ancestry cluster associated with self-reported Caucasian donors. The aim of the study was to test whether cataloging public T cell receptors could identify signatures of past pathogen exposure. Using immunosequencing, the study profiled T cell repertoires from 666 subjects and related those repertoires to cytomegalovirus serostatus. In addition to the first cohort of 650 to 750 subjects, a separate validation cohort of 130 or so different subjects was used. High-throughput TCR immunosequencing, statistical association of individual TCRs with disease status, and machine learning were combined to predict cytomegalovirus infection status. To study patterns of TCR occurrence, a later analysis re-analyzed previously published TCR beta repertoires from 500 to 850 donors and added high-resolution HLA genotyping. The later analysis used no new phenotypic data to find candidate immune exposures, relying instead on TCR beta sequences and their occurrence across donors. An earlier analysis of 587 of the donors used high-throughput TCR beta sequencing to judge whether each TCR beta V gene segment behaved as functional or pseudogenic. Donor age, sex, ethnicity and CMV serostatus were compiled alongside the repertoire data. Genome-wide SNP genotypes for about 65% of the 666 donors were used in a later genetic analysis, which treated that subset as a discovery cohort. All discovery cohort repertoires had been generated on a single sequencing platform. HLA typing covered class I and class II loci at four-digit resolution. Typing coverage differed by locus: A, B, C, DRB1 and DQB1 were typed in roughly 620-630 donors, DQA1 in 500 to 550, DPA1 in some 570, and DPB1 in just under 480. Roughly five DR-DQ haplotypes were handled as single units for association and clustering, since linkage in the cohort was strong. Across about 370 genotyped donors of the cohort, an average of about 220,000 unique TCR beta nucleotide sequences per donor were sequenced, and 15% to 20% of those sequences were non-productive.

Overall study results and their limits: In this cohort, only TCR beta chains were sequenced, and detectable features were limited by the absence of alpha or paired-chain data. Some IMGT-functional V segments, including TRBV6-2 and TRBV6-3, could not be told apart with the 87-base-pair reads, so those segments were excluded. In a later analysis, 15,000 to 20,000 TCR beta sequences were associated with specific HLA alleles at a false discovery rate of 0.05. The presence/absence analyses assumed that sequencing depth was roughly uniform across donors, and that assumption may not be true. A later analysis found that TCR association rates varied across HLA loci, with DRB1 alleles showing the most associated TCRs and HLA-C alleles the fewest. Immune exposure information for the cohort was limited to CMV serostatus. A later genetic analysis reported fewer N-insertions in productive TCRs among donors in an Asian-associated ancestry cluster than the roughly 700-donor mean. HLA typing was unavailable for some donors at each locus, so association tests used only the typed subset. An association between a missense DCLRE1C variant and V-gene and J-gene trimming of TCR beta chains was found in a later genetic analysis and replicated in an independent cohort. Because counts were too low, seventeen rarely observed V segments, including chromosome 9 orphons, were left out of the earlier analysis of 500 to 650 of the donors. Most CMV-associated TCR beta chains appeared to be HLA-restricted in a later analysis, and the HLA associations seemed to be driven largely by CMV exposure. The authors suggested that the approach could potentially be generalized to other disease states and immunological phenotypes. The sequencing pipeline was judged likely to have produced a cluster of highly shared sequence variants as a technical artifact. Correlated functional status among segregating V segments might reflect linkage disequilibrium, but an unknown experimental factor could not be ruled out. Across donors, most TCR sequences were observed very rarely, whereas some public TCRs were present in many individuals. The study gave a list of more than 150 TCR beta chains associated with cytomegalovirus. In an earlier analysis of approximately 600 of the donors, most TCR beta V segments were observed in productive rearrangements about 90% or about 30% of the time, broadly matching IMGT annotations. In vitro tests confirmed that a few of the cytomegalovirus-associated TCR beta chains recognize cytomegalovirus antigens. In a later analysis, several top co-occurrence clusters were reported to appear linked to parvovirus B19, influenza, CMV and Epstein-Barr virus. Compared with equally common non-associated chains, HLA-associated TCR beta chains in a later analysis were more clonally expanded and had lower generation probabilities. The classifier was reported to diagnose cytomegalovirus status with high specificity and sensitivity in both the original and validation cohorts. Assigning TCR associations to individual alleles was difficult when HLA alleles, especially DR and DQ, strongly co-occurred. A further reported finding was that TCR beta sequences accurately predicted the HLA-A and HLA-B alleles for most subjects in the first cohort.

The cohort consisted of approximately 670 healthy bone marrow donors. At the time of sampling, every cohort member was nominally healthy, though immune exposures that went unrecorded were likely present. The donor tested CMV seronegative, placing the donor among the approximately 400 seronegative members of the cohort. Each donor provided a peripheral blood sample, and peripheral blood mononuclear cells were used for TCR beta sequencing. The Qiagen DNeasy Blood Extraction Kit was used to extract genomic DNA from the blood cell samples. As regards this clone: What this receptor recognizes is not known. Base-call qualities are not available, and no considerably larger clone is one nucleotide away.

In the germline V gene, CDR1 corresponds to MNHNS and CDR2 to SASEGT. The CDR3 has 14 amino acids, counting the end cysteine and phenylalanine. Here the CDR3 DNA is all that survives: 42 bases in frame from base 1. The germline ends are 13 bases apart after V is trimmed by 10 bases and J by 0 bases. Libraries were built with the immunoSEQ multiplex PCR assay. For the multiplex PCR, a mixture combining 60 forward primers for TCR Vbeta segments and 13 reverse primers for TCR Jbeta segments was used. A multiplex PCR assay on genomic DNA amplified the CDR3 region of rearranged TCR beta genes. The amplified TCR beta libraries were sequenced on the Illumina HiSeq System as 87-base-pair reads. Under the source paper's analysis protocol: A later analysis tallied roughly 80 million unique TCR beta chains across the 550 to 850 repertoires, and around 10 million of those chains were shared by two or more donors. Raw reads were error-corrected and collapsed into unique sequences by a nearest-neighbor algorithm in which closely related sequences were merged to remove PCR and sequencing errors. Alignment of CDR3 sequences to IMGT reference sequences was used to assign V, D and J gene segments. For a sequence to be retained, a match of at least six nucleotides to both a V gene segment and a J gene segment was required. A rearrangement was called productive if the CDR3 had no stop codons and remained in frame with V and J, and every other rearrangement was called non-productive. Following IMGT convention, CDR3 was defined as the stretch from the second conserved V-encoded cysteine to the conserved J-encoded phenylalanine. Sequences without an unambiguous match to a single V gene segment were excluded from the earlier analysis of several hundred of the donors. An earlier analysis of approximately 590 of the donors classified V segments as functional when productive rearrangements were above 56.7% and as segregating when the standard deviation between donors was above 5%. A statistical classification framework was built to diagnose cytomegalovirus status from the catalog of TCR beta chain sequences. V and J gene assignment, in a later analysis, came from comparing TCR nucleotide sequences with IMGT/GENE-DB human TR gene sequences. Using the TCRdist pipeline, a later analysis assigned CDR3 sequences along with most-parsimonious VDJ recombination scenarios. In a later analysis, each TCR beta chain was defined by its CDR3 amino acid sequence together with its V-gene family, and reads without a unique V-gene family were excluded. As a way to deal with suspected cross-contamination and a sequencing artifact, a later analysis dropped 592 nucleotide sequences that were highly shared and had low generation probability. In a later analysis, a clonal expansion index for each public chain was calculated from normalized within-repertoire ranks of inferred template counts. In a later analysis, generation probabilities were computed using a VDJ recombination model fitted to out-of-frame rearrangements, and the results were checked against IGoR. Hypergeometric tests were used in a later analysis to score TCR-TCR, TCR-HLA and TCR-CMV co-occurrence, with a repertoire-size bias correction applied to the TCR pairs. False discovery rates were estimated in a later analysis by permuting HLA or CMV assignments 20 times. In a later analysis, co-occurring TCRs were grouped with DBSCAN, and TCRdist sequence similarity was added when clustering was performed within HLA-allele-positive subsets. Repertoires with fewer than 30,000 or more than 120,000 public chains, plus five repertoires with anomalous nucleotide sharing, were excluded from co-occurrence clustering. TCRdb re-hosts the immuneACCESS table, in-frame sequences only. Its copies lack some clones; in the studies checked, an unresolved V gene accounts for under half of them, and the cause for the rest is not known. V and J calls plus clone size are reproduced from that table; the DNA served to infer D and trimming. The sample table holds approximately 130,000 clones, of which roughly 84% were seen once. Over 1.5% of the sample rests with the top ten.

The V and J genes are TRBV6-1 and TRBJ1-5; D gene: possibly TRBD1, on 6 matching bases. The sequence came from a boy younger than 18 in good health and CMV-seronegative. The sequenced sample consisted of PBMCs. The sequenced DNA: TGTGCCATCGGGGGGCGATATAGCAATCAGCCCCAGCATTTT. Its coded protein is CAIGGRYSNQPQHF.